Detailed here is one T cell receptor beta chain. In its sample, this clonotype was seen a few times. Its specific antigen is unknown. There are no base qualities to consult, and no much larger clone falls within one base. This specimen comes from a study of early T cells in non-severe SARS-CoV-2 infection (TCRdb year 2021). Regarding the complete study: TCR sequencing used bulk RNA from unsorted whole blood, so alpha and beta chains could not be paired.

V drops 7 bases and J drops 3 bases, leaving 1 base in between. From a lookup of the germline V gene, CDR1 and CDR2 are MNHNS and SASEGT. The CDR3 numbers 9 residues from cysteine through phenylalanine. The CDR3 DNA has 27 bases and is translated from base 1. The library came from 5' RACE. Sequencing took place on a NextSeq 500. To correct for sequencing error and PCR bias, the TCR library protocol tagged individual cDNA molecules with unique molecular identifiers. Sequencing covered both TCR alpha and beta chains, and within each sample the abundances of alpha and beta sequences were tightly co-correlated. Per the source publication's procedure: Decombinator V4 was used to annotate TCR sequences for V gene, J gene and CDR3. TCRs were defined as expanded if a significant change between any two time points was detected under a Poisson model with p below 0.0001. TCR abundances were normalised to the total number of TCRs sequenced per sample and expressed as counts per million. TRAV1-2 paired with TRAJ12, TRAJ20 or TRAJ33 defined MAIT TCRs, while TRAV10 paired with TRAJ18 defined iNKT TCRs. A search of VDJdb, accessed on 1 November 2021, was run for TCRs annotated to CMV, EBV and SARS-CoV-2, with TCRs annotated for multiple antigens excluded. The public sequencing data were trimmed at Q25 with fastp and processed into clonotypes with MiXCR by TCRdb, which kept only in-frame beta chains. Records with the same CDR3 protein are collapsed into one entry carrying the most frequent genes and DNA. These V and J calls originate from TCRdb's pipeline instead of the authors' own analysis. Present in this sample are roughly 53,000 distinct CDR3 sequences, roughly a tenth of which were seen just once. The top ten hold 4.5% to 5.5% of the sample.

A case-control design nested within a healthcare worker cohort in London, UK, was used, with weekly nasopharyngeal swab PCR tests and blood sampling performed. Healthcare workers were recruited between 23 and 31 March 2020, during the week of the UK lockdown, and were followed weekly for up to roughly 15 weeks. On the study overall, not on this receptor specifically: VDJdb matching was skewed toward anti-spike CD8 responses and likely underestimated virus-specific expansions by missing private and CD4 specificities.

This receptor was taken from an adult who was a healthcare worker with PCR-confirmed SARS-CoV-2 infection or an uninfected control (not recorded which). This sequence uses TRBV6-1 and TRBJ2-7, with the D gene not clear enough to name. The material sequenced was whole blood. The nucleotides read TGTGCCAGCAACTACGAGCAGTACTTC. This codes for CASNYEQYF.